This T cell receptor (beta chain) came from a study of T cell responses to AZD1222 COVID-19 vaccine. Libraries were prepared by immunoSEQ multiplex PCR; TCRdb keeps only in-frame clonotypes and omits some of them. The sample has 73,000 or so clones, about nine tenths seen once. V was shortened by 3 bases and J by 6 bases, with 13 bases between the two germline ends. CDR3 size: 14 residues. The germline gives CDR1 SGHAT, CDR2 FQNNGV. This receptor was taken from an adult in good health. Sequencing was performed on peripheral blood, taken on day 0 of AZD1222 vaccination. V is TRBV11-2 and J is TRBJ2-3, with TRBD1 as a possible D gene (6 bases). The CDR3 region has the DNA TGTGCCAGCAGCTTTGCGCAGGGGACGGATACGCAGTATTTT. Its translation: CASSFAQGTDTQYF.